Reported below is one TCR beta chain. Its antigen is currently unknown. TCRdb ran MiXCR on the 5' RACE reads and lists one entry per CDR3 protein. The sample lists hundreds of thousands of distinct CDR3 sequences, 10% to 15% occurring once. This record belongs to a study of identical twins. The CDR3 is 16 residues long. Germline-derived CDR1 and CDR2 are MGHRA and YSYEKL. Trimming cost V 1 base and J 4 bases, with 11 bases left between them. Regarding the study as a whole: Insertions were fewer in abundant cord blood beta clonotypes, whereas memory repertoires showed none of this pattern. In zero-insertion analyses, partial confounding could arise from invariant MAIT and iNKT cells. Findings came from cross-sectional statistics, without long-term follow-up of donors.

The sample also formed part of further work on yellow fever vaccine responses in identical twins. That work states: Twins' T cell vaccine responses reportedly looked partly convergent, partly personalized.

The sample comprised CD8+ T cells sorted from blood. The sequence came from a young woman in good health. This chain connects TRBV4-1 to TRBJ2-6; unclear D gene. CDR3 amino acids: CASSQGRVTGANVLTF. The DNA for the CDR3 is TGCGCCAGCAGCCAAGGAAGGGTAACCGGGGCCAACGTCCTGACTTTC.